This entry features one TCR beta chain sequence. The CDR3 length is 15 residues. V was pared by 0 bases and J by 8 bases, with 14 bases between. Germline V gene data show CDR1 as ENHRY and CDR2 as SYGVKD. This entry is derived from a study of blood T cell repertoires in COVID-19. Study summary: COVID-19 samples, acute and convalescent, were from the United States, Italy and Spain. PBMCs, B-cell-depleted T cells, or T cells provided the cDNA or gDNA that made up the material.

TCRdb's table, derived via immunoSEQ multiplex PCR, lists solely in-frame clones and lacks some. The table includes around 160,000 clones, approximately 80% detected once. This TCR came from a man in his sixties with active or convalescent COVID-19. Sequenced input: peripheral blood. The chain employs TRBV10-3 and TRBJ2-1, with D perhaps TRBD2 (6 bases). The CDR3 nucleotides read TGTGCCATCAGTGAGTCCCCGGGAGTTGGCTATGAGCAGTTCTTC. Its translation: CAISESPGVGYEQFF.